This T cell receptor beta chain originates from a study of shared clonotypes between healthy human individuals. On the study more broadly: The plates for each donor numbered three CD4 naive, three CD4 memory, two CD8 naive and one CD8 memory.

CD45RO-negative cells were positively selected for CCR7, leaving out terminally differentiated effector memory CD45RA+ cells. Healthy adults negative for HIV, lacking recent acute infections or vaccinations, served as donors. Study-wide results and caveats: Sampling was confined to blood; repertoires within tissues likely differ.

Remarks on this clone: Its antigen remains unidentified.

Trimming removed 3 bases at V and 0 bases at J, with 9 bases between. The length of the CDR3 is 15 residues. Germline CDR1 reads MNHNS; CDR2 reads SASEGT. The protocol was immunoSEQ multiplex PCR, while the TCRdb copy is restricted to in-frame clones and leaves out a portion. The sample lists about 2.2 million clones; about 93% were seen once. The chain carries TRBV6-1 and TRBJ2-1; perhaps TRBD2 as D (5 bases). The TCR comes from a young man in good health. Some clones in this sample may be carry-over from other donors' samples. The material sequenced was naive CD8+ T cells from PBMCs. The CDR3 DNA reads TGTGCCAGCAGTGAGTGGGCGGGCTCCTACAATGAGCAGTTCTTC. Protein sequence: CASSEWAGSYNEQFF.